These 19 T cell receptor beta chains came from one sample sequenced in a study of CD8 T cells in Susac syndrome. Random hexamers were used to reverse transcribe the RNA input (0.5 to 1 ug). One entry per CDR3 protein results from TCRdb running MiXCR on the immunoSEQ multiplex PCR reads. The table has about 120,000 distinct CDR3 sequences, around 94% seen once. The material sequenced was CD4+ T cells from PBMCs. The receptors shown here come from a human donor with multiple sclerosis.

The rearrangement uses TRBV18 and TRBJ2-1, with D unclear. The germline V and J ends were trimmed by 8 bases and 0 bases, with 11 bases remaining between them. Germline assignment: CDR1 KGHSH and CDR2 LQKENI. This CDR3 region has 14 residues. CDR3 sequence: CASGGASSYNEQFF. Here the CDR3 DNA reads TGTGCCAGCGGCGGAGCTAGCTCCTACAATGAGCAGTTCTTC.

This clonotype has a single count. As DNA, the CDR3 is TGTGCCATAAGACTAGCGGGATCAGATACGCAGTATTTT. It codes for CAIRLAGSDTQYF. The rearrangement uses TRBV10-3 and TRBJ2-3; 11 nucleotides agree with TRBD2. The V gene end was trimmed by 9 bases and the J gene end by 4 bases; junction bases not matched to a gene: 3. Germline V CDR1 and CDR2: ENHRY, SYGVKD. This CDR3 region has 13 residues.

This sequence joins TRBV4-3 and TRBJ2-3; the D is unclear. V was pared by 3 bases and J by 2 bases, with 9 bases between. CDR1 and CDR2 from the germline V gene are LGHNA and YSLEER. The CDR3 totals 14 residues. The CDR3 region is CASSQAESTDTQYF. The CDR3 DNA follows: TGCGCCAGCAGCCAGGCTGAATCCACAGATACGCAGTATTTT.

V usage is TRBV2 and J usage is TRBJ2-7; 11 nucleotides line up with TRBD1. The V and J ends lost 8 bases and 6 bases, in that order; junction bases with no gene match: 3. Germline V gene sequence: CDR1 SNHLY, CDR2 FYNNEI. This CDR3 has 12 amino acids. The DNA of the CDR3 is TGTGCCAGCGGACAGGGGGCTGGCGAGCAGTACTTC. Residues: CASGQGAGEQYF.

This clonotype came up once. The chain is built from TRBV12-5 and TRBJ2-7; the D gene is possibly TRBD2 (6 bases). This CDR3 has 16 residues. Trimming stripped 0 bases from V and 3 bases from J, with 15 bases between. Germline V lookup: CDR1 LGHNT, CDR2 FRNRAP. In nucleotides, the CDR3 is TGTGCTAGTGGTTTGGTAATTGAGCGGGCTTACTACGAGCAGTACTTC. Its translation: CASGLVIERAYYEQYF.

V is TRBV6-5 and J is TRBJ2-7, with D tentatively TRBD1 (7 bases). The germline gives CDR1 MNHEY, CDR2 SVGAGI. V shed 6 bases and J shed 4 bases, with 19 bases lying between them. The CDR3 consists of 15 residues. The CDR3 loop reads CASRKAGGMSYEQYF. The DNA for the CDR3 is TGTGCCAGCAGGAAAGCAGGGGGGATGAGTTACGAGCAGTACTTC.

J is TRBJ2-7 and V is TRBV7-9; D might be TRBD2 (5 bases). The germline V and J ends were trimmed by 5 bases and 5 bases, with 13 bases remaining between them. The germline gives CDR1 SEHNR, CDR2 FQNEAQ (reference sequence). The CDR3 loop spans 13 amino acids. The CDR3 coding sequence is TGTGCCAGCAGCCCACGAGAGAGGGACGAGCAGTACTTC. This sequence encodes CASSPRERDEQYF. Variable domain in full (rest from reference TRBV7-9 and TRBJ2-7): DTGVSQNPRHKITKRGQNVTFRCDPISEHNRLYWYRQTLGQGPEFLTYFQNEAQLEKSRLLSDRFSAERPKGSFSTLEIQRTEQGDSAMYLCASSPRERDEQYFGPGTRLTVT.

This chain joins TRBV6-6 and TRBJ2-1; possibly TRBD1 for D (5 bases). Germline-derived CDR1 and CDR2 are MNHNY and SVGAGI (reference sequence). The ends were cut back, 4 bases at V and 6 bases at J, with 10 bases in the middle. The CDR3 loop spans 13 amino acids. CDR3 sequence (DNA): TGTGCCAGCAGTTTCCGTACAGGCAATGAGCAGTTCTTC. Translating it yields CASSFRTGNEQFF.

This chain uses TRBV9 with TRBJ1-3; D uncertain. Trimming removed 4 bases from V and 3 bases from J, with 2 bases in between. The CDR3 is 11 residues long. CDR1 is SGDLS and CDR2 is YYNGEE in the germline V gene. The CDR3 bases are TGTGCCAGCAGCTTTGGAAACACCATATATTTT. Protein sequence: CASSFGNTIYF.

The V and J genes are TRBV20-1 and TRBJ1-2; D unclear. Trimming removed 8 bases at V and 6 bases at J, with 13 bases between. The CDR3 sequence is 11 residues long. CDR1 is DFQATT, CDR2 SNEGSKA, per germline (reference sequence). The CDR3 is CSLPGWNGYTF. The CDR3 nucleotides read TGCAGTCTGCCGGGATGGAATGGCTACACCTTC.

The V and J genes are TRBV3-1 and TRBJ2-2; D unresolved. The CDR3 runs 16 residues. V lost 1 base and J lost 3, with 12 bases in between. The germline V gene has CDR1 LGHDT and CDR2 YNNKEL (reference sequence). The CDR3 region has the DNA TGTGCCAGCAGCCAAGTTTTGGACCCAGACACCGGGGAGCTGTTTTTT. Translating gives CASSQVLDPDTGELFF. Full variable domain (outside the CDR3, taken from reference TRBV3-1 and TRBJ2-2): DTAVSQTPKYLVTQMGNDKSIKCEQNLGHDTMYWYKQDSKKFLKIMFSYNNKELIINETVPNRFSPKSPDKAHLNLHINSLELGDSAVYFCASSQVLDPDTGELFFGEGSRLTVL.

The chain carries TRBV20-1 and TRBJ2-7; TRBD2 agrees at 7 bases. Trimming took 3 bases from V and 1 from J; bases not matched to a gene: 6. Germline-derived CDR1 and CDR2 are DFQATT and SNEGSKA (reference sequence). This CDR3 has 14 residues. CDR3 in DNA: TGCAGTGCTAGCTACCTAGCGGCTTCCTACGAGCAGTACTTC. This translates into CSASYLAASYEQYF.

The V call is TRBV25-1, the J call TRBJ2-4; 8 nucleotides agree with TRBD1. V gave up 6 bases and J gave up 7 bases; unmatched junction bases: 11. The germline gives CDR1 MGHDK, CDR2 SYGVNS. This CDR3 contains 15 residues. The CDR3 loop is CASSADRGDLNIQYF. CDR3 nucleotides: TGTGCCAGCAGCGCCGACAGGGGAGATTTGAACATTCAGTACTTC. The full variable domain, completed using reference TRBV25-1 and TRBJ2-4, is EADIYQTPRYLVIGTGKKITLECSQTMGHDKMYWYQQDPGMELHLIHYSYGVNSTEKGDLSSESTVSRIRTEHFPLTLESARPSHTSQYLCASSADRGDLNIQYFGAGTRLSVL.

Here the CDR3 DNA reads TGTGCCAGCAGCTACCTTGGCCAAGCGGCCGGGGAGCTGTTTTTT. It encodes CASSYLGQAAGELFF. The rearrangement uses TRBV11-2 and TRBJ2-2; tentative D call: TRBD2 (5 bases). Looked up from germline, CDR1 is SGHAT and CDR2 is FQNNGV. Trimming pared 4 bases from V and 6 bases from J, leaving 15 bases between. The length of the CDR3 is 15 residues.

The chain recombines TRBV6-5 with TRBJ2-5; possibly TRBD1 or TRBD2 for D (6 bases each). V was trimmed by 3 bases and J by 7 bases, leaving 21 bases between them. Germline V gene data show CDR1 as MNHEY and CDR2 as SVGAGI. There are 16 residues in the CDR3. CDR3 residues: CASSYREGGFSGTQYF. The CDR3 DNA follows: TGTGCCAGCAGTTATCGAGAGGGGGGATTCTCCGGGACCCAGTACTTC.

The chain carries TRBV18 and TRBJ1-1; 7 positions agree with TRBD1. V lost 0 bases, J lost 1 base, and 5 bases stayed unmatched. Germline V gene data show CDR1 as KGHSH and CDR2 as LQKENI. CDR3 length: 16 amino acids. This CDR3 is CASSPPGGTANTEAFF. The CDR3 DNA sequence: TGTGCCAGCTCACCACCGGGCGGGACAGCGAACACTGAAGCTTTCTTT.

The chain combines TRBV3-1 with TRBJ1-1; D might be TRBD1 (6 bases). The ends were cut back, 3 bases at V and 2 bases at J, with 10 bases in the middle. This CDR3 has 14 amino acids. The V gene's germline CDR1 is LGHDT and CDR2 YNNKEL (reference sequence). CDR3 residues: CASSHLDRNTEAFF. DNA of the CDR3: TGTGCCAGCAGCCACCTGGACAGAAACACTGAAGCTTTCTTT. Full variable domain (rest looked up from reference TRBV3-1 and TRBJ1-1): DTAVSQTPKYLVTQMGNDKSIKCEQNLGHDTMYWYKQDSKKFLKIMFSYNNKELIINETVPNRFSPKSPDKAHLNLHINSLELGDSAVYFCASSHLDRNTEAFFGQGTRLTVV.

This clonotype has just one count. The rearrangement joins TRBV23-1 to TRBJ1-2; D ambiguous. TRBV23-1 falls under the ORF class, with uncertain function. There are 16 residues in the CDR3. Trimming stripped 1 base from V and 5 bases from J, with 17 bases between. For the CDR3, the DNA is TGCGCCAGCAGTCAATTACGGCAGGAGGGATCTTATGGCTACACCTTC. The encoded protein is CASSQLRQEGSYGYTF.

A single count supports this clonotype. The V gene is TRBV3-1, the J gene TRBJ1-5; perhaps TRBD1 as D (5 bases). Germline assignment: CDR1 LGHDT and CDR2 YNNKEL (reference sequence). The V gene lost 2 bases and the J gene lost 0 bases, with 5 bases spanning the gap. There are 14 residues in the CDR3. For the CDR3, the DNA is TGTGCCAGCAGCCAACAGGGTAGCAATCAGCCCCAGCATTTT. Its translation: CASSQQGSNQPQHF.